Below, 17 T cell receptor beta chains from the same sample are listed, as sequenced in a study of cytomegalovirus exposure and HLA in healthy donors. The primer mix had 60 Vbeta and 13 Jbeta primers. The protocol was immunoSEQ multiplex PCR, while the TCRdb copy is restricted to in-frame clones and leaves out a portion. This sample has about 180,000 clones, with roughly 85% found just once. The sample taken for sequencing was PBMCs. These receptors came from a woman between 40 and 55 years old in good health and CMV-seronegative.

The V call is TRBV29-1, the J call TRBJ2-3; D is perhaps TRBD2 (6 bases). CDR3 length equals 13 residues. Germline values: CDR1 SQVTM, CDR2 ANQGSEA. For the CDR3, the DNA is TGCAGTGTAGGGTCGCGGGACCCAGATACGCAGTATTTT. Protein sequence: CSVGSRDPDTQYF.

The CDR3 reads CASTVLAGGSNYGYTF. The CDR3 DNA sequence: TGCGCCAGCACAGTCCTAGCAGGGGGTTCTAACTATGGCTACACCTTC. The rearrangement links TRBV10-2 to TRBJ1-2; TRBD1 aligns across 7 bases. V lost 7 bases to trimming and J lost 0 bases; unmatched junction nucleotides: 11. From germline, CDR1 is WSHSY and CDR2 SAAADI. CDR3 size: 16 residues.

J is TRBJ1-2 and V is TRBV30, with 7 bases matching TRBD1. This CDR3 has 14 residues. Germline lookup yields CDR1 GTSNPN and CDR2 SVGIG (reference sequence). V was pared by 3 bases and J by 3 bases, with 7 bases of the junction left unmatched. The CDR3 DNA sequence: TGTGCCTGGAGAAGCCGGGACAGATACTATGGCTACACCTTC. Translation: CAWRSRDRYYGYTF.

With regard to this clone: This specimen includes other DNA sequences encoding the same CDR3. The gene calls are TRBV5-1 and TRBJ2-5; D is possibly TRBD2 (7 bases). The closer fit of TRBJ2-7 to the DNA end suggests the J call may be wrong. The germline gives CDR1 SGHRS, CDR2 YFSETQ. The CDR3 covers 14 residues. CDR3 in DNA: TGCGCCAGCAGCTTGGTAGGGGGGGCCTACGAGCAGTACTTC. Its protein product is CASSLVGGAYEQYF.

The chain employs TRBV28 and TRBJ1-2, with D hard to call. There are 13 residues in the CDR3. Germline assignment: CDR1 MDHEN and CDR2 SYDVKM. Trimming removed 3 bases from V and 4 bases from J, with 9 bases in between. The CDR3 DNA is TGTGCCAGCAGTTTCGAGGCTCCCTATGGCTACACCTTC. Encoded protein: CASSFEAPYGYTF.

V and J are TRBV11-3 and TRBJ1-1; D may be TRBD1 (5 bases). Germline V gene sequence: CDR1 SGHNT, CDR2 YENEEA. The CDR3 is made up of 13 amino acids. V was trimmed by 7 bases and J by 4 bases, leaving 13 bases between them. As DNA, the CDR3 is TGTGCCAGCACCTGGGGCCCGAGCACTGAAGCTTTCTTT. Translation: CASTWGPSTEAFF.

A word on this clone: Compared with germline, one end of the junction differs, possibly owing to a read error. The CDR3 nucleotides are TGTTCCAGCAGCTTAGCGACGACAGGGCGGGAAGAAAAACTGTTTTTT. Its protein product is CSSSLATTGREEKLFF. The chain joins TRBV7-9 to TRBJ1-4; 7 bases are shared with TRBD1. The germline gives CDR1 SEHNR, CDR2 FQNEAQ (reference sequence). The CDR3 is 16 amino acids.

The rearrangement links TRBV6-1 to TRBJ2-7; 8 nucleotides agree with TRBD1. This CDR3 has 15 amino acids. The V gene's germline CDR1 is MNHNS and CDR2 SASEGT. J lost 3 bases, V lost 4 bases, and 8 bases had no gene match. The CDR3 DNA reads TGTGCCAGCAGTGTCTCGGGGGACAGGCTCTACGAGCAGTACTTC. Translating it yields CASSVSGDRLYEQYF.

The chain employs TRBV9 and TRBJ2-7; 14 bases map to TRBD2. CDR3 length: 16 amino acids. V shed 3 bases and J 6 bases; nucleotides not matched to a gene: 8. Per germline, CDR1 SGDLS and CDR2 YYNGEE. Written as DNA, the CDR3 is TGTGCCAGCAGCGCCCCCGGGACTAGCGGGAGAAGCGAGCAGTACTTC. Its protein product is CASSAPGTSGRSEQYF.

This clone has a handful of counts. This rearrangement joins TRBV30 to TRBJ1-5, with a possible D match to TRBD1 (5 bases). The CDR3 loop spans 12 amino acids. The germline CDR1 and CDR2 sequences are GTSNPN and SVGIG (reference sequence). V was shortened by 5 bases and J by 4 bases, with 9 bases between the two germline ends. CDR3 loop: CAWGDRNQPQHF. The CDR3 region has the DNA TGTGCCTGGGGAGACAGAAATCAGCCCCAGCATTTT. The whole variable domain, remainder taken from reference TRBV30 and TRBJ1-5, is SQTIHQWPATLVQPVGSPLSLECTVEGTSNPNLYWYRQAAGRGLQLLFYSVGIGQISSEVPQNLSASRPQDRQFILSSKKLLLSDSGFYLCAWGDRNQPQHFGDGTRLSIL.

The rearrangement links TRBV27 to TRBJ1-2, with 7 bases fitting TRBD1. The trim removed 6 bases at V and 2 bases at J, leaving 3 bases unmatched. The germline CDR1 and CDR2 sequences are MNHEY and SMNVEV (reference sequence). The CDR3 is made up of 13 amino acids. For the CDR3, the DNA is TGTGCCAGCAGGCCCAGGGGGAACTATGGCTACACCTTC. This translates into CASRPRGNYGYTF.

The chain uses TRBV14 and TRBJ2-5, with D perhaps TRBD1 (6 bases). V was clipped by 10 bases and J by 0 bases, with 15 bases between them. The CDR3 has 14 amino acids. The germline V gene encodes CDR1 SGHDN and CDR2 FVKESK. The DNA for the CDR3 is TGTGCCACCCGGACAGCGACCCACCAAGAGACCCAGTACTTC. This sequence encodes CATRTATHQETQYF. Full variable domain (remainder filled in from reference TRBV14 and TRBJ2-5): EAGVTQFPSHSVIEKGQTVTLRCDPISGHDNLYWYRRVMGKEIKFLLHFVKESKQDESGMPNNRFLAERTGGTYSTLKVQPAELEDSGVYFCATRTATHQETQYFGPGTRLLVL.

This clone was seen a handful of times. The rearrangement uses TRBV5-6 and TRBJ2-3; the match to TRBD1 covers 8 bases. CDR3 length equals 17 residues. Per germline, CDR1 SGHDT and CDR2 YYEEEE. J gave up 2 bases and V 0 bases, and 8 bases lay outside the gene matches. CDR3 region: CASSLAGQGAYTDTQYF. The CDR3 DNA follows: TGTGCCAGCAGCTTGGCCGGGCAGGGGGCATACACAGATACGCAGTATTTT.

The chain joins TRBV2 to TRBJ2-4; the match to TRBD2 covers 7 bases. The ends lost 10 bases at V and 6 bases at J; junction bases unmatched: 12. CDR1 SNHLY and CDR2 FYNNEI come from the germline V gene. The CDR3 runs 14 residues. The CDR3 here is CATGEGRGRNIQYF. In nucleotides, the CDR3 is TGTGCCACTGGGGAGGGGAGGGGCCGAAACATTCAGTACTTC. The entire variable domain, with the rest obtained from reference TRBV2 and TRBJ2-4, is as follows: EPEVTQTPSHQVTQMGQEVILRCVPISNHLYFYWYRQILGQKVEFLVSFYNNEISEKSEIFDDQFSVERPDGSNFTLKIRSTKLEDSAMYFCATGEGRGRNIQYFGAGTRLSVL.

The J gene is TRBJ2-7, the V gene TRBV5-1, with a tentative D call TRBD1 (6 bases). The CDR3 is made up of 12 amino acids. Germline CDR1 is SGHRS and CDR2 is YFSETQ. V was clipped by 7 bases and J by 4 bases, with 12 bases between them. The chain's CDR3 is CASRTADYEQYF. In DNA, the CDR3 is TGCGCCAGCCGGACAGCAGATTACGAGCAGTACTTC.

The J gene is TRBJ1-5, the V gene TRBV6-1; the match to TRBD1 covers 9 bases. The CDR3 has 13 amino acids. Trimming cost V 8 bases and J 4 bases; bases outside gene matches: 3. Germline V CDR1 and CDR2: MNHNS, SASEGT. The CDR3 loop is CASGTGLNQPQHF. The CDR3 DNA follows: TGTGCCAGCGGGACAGGGCTTAATCAGCCCCAGCATTTT.

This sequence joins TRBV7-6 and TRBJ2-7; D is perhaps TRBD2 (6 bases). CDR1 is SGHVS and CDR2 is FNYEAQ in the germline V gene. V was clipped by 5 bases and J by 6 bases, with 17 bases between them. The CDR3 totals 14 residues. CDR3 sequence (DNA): TGTGCCAGCAGCCTCAGCGGGCCTGGAGGCGAGCAGTACTTC. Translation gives CASSLSGPGGEQYF.